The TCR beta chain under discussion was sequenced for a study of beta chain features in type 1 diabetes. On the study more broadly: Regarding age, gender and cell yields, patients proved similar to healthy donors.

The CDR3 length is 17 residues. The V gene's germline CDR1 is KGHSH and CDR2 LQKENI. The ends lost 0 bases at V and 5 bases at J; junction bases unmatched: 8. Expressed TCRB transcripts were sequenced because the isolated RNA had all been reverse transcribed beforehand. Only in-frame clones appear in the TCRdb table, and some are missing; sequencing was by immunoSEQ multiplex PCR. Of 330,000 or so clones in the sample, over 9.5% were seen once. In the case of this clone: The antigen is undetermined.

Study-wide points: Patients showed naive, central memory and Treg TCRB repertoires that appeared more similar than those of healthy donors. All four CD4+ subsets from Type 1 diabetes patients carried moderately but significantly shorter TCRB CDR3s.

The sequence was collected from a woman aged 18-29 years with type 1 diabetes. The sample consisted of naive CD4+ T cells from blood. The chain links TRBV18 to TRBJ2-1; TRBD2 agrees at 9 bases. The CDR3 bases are TGTGCCAGCTCACCACCGTCTAGGCTAGCGGGGAACAATGAGCAGTTCTTC. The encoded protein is CASSPPSRLAGNNEQFF.